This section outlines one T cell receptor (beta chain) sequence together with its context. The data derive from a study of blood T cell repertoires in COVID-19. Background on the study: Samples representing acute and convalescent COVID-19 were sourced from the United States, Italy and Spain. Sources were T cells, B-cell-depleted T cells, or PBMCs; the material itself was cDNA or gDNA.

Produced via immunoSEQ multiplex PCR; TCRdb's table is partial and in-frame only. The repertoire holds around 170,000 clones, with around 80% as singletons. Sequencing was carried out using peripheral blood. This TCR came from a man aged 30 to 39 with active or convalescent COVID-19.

The CDR3 DNA is TGTGCCAGCAGGCGCAGGCCGAACACTGAAGCTTTCTTT. Residues: CASRRRPNTEAFF. The chain recombines TRBV3-1 (or the pseudogene TRBV3-2) with TRBJ1-1, with unresolved D. CDR3 length equals 13 residues. Germline V gene lookup returns CDR1 LGHDT and CDR2 YNNKEL (reference sequence). Trimming shortened V by 6 bases and J by 1 base, and 9 bases separated the two germline ends.